The 9 T cell receptor beta chains in this list originate from one sample, sequenced in a study of shared clonotypes between healthy human individuals (dated by TCRdb to the early 2020s). The method behind the library was the immunoSEQ multiplex PCR assay. In its TCRdb copy, this immuneACCESS table keeps in-frame sequences only and misses some clones. Where compared with another copy, unresolved V genes explain less than half of these, and the others have no known cause. In this sample the table shows around 1.1 million clones, about 80% of which occur a single time. The leading ten clones occupy roughly 0.55% of the sample. The sample was memory CD4+ T cells from PBMCs. The cell subset or site label corresponds to: CD45RA-negative fraction. All receptors derive from a man between 18 and 35 years old in good health. Some clones in this sample may be carry-over from other donors' samples.

The V call is TRBV5-1, the J call TRBJ1-2; 7 bases fit TRBD1. The CDR3 contains 13 residues. CDR1 and CDR2 from the germline V gene are SGHRS and YFSETQ. J gave up 7 bases and V 2 bases, and 5 bases lay outside the gene matches. The CDR3 sequence is CASSLGTVGGYTF. The CDR3 coding sequence is TGCGCCAGCAGCTTAGGGACAGTTGGTGGCTACACCTTC.

The CDR3 sequence is CSARDGNGYTF. Written as DNA, the CDR3 is TGCAGTGCTAGGGACGGAAATGGCTACACCTTC. V usage is TRBV20-1 and J usage is TRBJ1-2; D not certain. This CDR3 is 11 amino acids long. Looked up from germline, CDR1 is DFQATT and CDR2 is SNEGSKA (reference sequence). The V gene lost 3 bases and the J gene lost 6 bases, with 8 bases spanning the gap.

The rearrangement uses TRBV18 and TRBJ2-3; D remains ambiguous. The CDR3 length is 16 residues. Trimming took off 1 base at V and 4 bases at J, with 15 bases between the two ends. Germline lookup yields CDR1 KGHSH and CDR2 LQKENI. CDR3 loop: CASSPLLTHRPDTQYF. CDR3 DNA: TGTGCCAGCTCACCACTCCTGACCCACCGGCCAGATACGCAGTATTTT.

The CDR3 spells CASSLYRASTDTQYF. In DNA, the CDR3 is TGTGCCAGCAGCCTTTACAGGGCTAGCACAGATACGCAGTATTTT. The chain has TRBV28 and TRBJ2-3; a possible D gene is TRBD1 (6 bases). The CDR3 totals 15 residues. CDR1 and CDR2 from the germline V gene are MDHEN and SYDVKM. The V end was cut by 6 bases, the J end by 0 bases, with 13 bases between.

The rearrangement links TRBV7-9 to TRBJ1-5; 7 nucleotides line up with TRBD1. Trimming cost V 5 bases and J 1 base; bases outside gene matches: 8. Germline loops: CDR1 SEHNR, CDR2 FQNEAQ (reference sequence). The CDR3 covers 16 residues. CDR3 region: CASSMGQSISNQPQHF. As DNA, the CDR3 is TGTGCCAGCAGCATGGGACAGTCAATCAGCAATCAGCCCCAGCATTTT.

The chain is built from TRBV18 and TRBJ1-3; TRBD1 matches 8 bases. The V gene end was trimmed by 6 bases and the J gene end by 4 bases; junction bases not matched to a gene: 11. The CDR3 totals 16 residues. CDR1 and CDR2 (germline): KGHSH, LQKENI. Here the CDR3 DNA reads TGTGCCAGCTCCCATGGCAGGGGGCGATGGGGAAACACCATATATTTT. Protein: CASSHGRGRWGNTIYF.

This chain connects TRBV19 to TRBJ1-5; 9 positions match TRBD1. This CDR3 region has 16 residues. CDR1 and CDR2 (germline): LNHDA, SQIVND (reference sequence). V lost 3 bases to trimming and J lost 7 bases; unmatched junction nucleotides: 10. This CDR3 reads CASSIRTGGRGQPQHF. In DNA form, the CDR3 reads TGTGCCAGTAGTATTCGTACAGGGGGCAGGGGACAGCCCCAGCATTTT.

A note on this clone: Other DNA sequences in the sample encode the same CDR3. The chain is built from TRBV7-2 and TRBJ2-5; possibly TRBD2 for D (5 bases). Per the germline V gene, CDR1 is SGHTA and CDR2 is FQGNSA. CDR3 size: 14 residues. V shed 1 base and J shed 1 base, with 7 bases lying between them. The CDR3 coding sequence is TGTGCCAGCAGCTTAGGTGGGAGCCAAGAGACCCAGTACTTC. It specifies CASSLGGSQETQYF.

This chain uses TRBV7-2 with TRBJ2-5; 12 positions match TRBD1. The germline V gene encodes CDR1 SGHTA and CDR2 FQGNSA. The V and J ends lost 0 bases and 7 bases, in that order; junction bases with no gene match: 3. This CDR3 region has 15 residues. The CDR3 DNA reads as TGTGCCAGCAGCTTAGCCGGGACAGGGGGCCGGACCCAGTACTTC. Amino acid sequence: CASSLAGTGGRTQYF.